The 24 T cell receptor beta chains reported below all come from one sample, sequenced in a study of stem cell transplantation in POMP-related autoinflammatory disease. Repertoires were generated with immunoSEQ multiplex PCR, while TCRdb's copy carries only in-frame clones and drops some. Of some 70,000 clones listed, around 90% were seen once; the top ten hold about 0.7%. The specimen comprised CD4+ T cells from PBMCs, sampled after stem cell transplantation. The receptors originated from a human patient with POMP-related autoinflammation and immune dysregulation (PRAID). These T cells may partly come from the graft donor.

This chain connects TRBV6-5 to TRBJ1-4; 7 nucleotides match TRBD1. Germline assignment: CDR1 MNHEY and CDR2 SVGAGI. This CDR3 has 14 residues. With 6 bases clipped from V and 4 bases from J, the junction kept 5 bases outside the gene matches. The CDR3 region has the DNA TGTGCCAGCAGCGGGGGACAGCTTAATGAAAAACTGTTTTTT. Protein: CASSGGQLNEKLFF.

The chain is built from TRBV5-4 and TRBJ2-3; the D gene is possibly TRBD2 (6 bases). Germline V CDR1 and CDR2: SGHNT, YYREEE (reference sequence). V lost 6 bases, J lost 5 bases, and 19 bases lay in between. This CDR3 is 15 amino acids long. As DNA, the CDR3 is TGTGCCAGCAAAGGCGGGATGACAGCTGAAGATACGCAGTATTTT. It codes for CASKGGMTAEDTQYF.

This chain uses TRBV11-2 with TRBJ2-7; D is ambiguous. Germline-derived CDR1 and CDR2 are SGHAT and FQNNGV. The CDR3 loop spans 15 amino acids. Trimming removed 0 bases at V and 3 bases at J, with 12 bases between. In DNA form, the CDR3 reads TGTGCCAGCAGCTTAGATCGTTTGGTTTTCTACGAGCAGTACTTC. It specifies CASSLDRLVFYEQYF. Filled out from reference TRBV11-2 and TRBJ2-7, the complete variable domain reads EAGVAQSPRYKIIEKRQSVAFWCNPISGHATLYWYQQILGQGPKLLIQFQNNGVVDDSQLPKDRFSAERLKGVDSTLKIQPAKLEDSAVYLCASSLDRLVFYEQYFGPGTRLTVT.

The V gene is TRBV27, the J gene TRBJ2-2; 8 nucleotides agree with TRBD2. Germline CDR1 and CDR2: MNHEY and SMNVEV (reference sequence). V shed 6 bases, J shed 1 base, and the junction held 7 bases outside the gene matches. CDR3 length equals 16 residues. The chain's CDR3 is CASSASGGVNTGELFF. In DNA form, the CDR3 reads TGTGCCAGCAGCGCGTCCGGGGGGGTGAACACCGGGGAGCTGTTTTTT.

The rearrangement uses TRBV28 and TRBJ1-6; 7 bases map to TRBD1. The germline V gene encodes CDR1 MDHEN and CDR2 SYDVKM. The J segment lost 6 bases and the V segment lost 4 bases, leaving 15 bases of the junction unmatched. The CDR3 has 18 residues. DNA for the CDR3: TGTGCCAGCAGTTCCCGCGTGTTGGGACAGCTAATTAATTCACCCCTCCACTTT. Amino acids: CASSSRVLGQLINSPLHF.

The chain has TRBV7-3 and TRBJ2-2; D possibly uses TRBD1 or TRBD2 (5 bases each). The germline V gene encodes CDR1 SGHTA and CDR2 FQGTGA. V was clipped by 5 bases and J by 6 bases, with 16 bases between them. CDR3 size: 15 residues. CDR3 amino acids: CASSPGGRGAGELFF. The CDR3 nucleotides read TGTGCCAGCAGCCCCGGCGGGCGAGGGGCCGGGGAGCTGTTTTTT.

The count of this clone is one. The chain combines TRBV6-5 with TRBJ1-6; D is perhaps TRBD1 (6 bases). This CDR3 region has 12 residues. Germline lookup yields CDR1 MNHEY and CDR2 SVGAGI. Trimming took 6 bases from V and 10 from J, leaving 10 bases between them. The DNA for the CDR3 is TGTGCCAGCAGCGGGGGGCGGTCACCCCTCCACTTT. Translation: CASSGGRSPLHF.

V usage is TRBV18 and J usage is TRBJ2-2; tentatively, D is TRBD1 (5 bases). CDR3 length: 16 residues. CDR1 is KGHSH, CDR2 LQKENI, per germline. The germline V and J ends were trimmed by 3 bases and 3 bases, with 14 bases remaining between them. CDR3 in DNA: TGTGCCAGCTCACCCAAGCAGGGTAGGGACACCGGGGAGCTGTTTTTT. Its translation is CASSPKQGRDTGELFF. Full variable domain (remainder filled in from reference TRBV18 and TRBJ2-2): NAGVMQNPRHLVRRRGQEARLRCSPMKGHSHVYWYRQLPEEGLKFMVYLQKENIIDESGMPKERFSAEFPKEGPSILRIQQVVRGDSAAYFCASSPKQGRDTGELFFGEGSRLTVL.

The genes are TRBV19 and TRBJ1-1, with D unresolved. Trimming shortened V by 10 bases and J by 5 bases, and 14 bases separated the two germline ends. This CDR3 comprises 12 residues. The germline V gene has CDR1 LNHDA and CDR2 SQIVND (reference sequence). For the CDR3, the DNA is TGTGCCACCGCCGACTGGGCAACTGAAGCTTTCTTT. Translation gives CATADWATEAFF.

The chain employs TRBV7-2 and TRBJ2-7; maybe TRBD1 (6 bases). V was trimmed by 0 bases and J by 4 bases, leaving 19 bases between them. The germline CDR1 and CDR2 sequences are SGHTA and FQGNSA. There are 17 residues in the CDR3. CDR3 sequence (DNA): TGTGCCAGCAGCTTAGCGGCAAGGGGGTTGGATAGTTACGAGCAGTACTTC. Translation: CASSLAARGLDSYEQYF. The full variable domain, in which reference TRBV7-2 and TRBJ2-7 provide the parts outside the CDR3, is GAGVSQSPSNKVTEKGKDVELRCDPISGHTALYWYRQSLGQGLEFLIYFQGNSAPDKSGLPSDRFSAERTGGSVSTLTIQRTQQEDSAVYLCASSLAARGLDSYEQYFGPGTRLTVT.

The chain links TRBV4-2 to TRBJ2-5; no reliable D call. Trimming stripped 0 bases from V and 2 bases from J, with 7 bases between. This CDR3 spans 14 amino acids. Per the germline V gene, CDR1 is LGHNA and CDR2 is YNFKEQ. CDR3: CASSQDYSQETQYF. The CDR3 region has the DNA TGTGCCAGCAGCCAAGACTACAGTCAAGAGACCCAGTACTTC.

This chain joins TRBV20-1 and TRBJ1-6, with D uncertain. V lost 3 bases and J 14 bases, leaving 14 bases between the germline ends. The CDR3 runs to 12 residues. CDR1 is DFQATT and CDR2 is SNEGSKA in the germline V gene (reference sequence). The CDR3 region is CSASDEAGALHF. The CDR3 nucleotides are TGCAGTGCTAGTGACGAGGCTGGGGCCCTCCACTTT.

Worth noting for this clone: Additional DNA sequences in this sample encode the identical CDR3. V usage is TRBV28 and J usage is TRBJ1-1; the D is unclear. Between the trimmed V and J ends, which lost 6 bases and 2 bases, there was a span of 7 bases. Germline CDR1 and CDR2: MDHEN and SYDVKM. This CDR3 comprises 12 residues. The CDR3 sequence is CASSRLNTEAFF. DNA of the CDR3: TGTGCCAGCAGCCGACTAAACACTGAAGCTTTCTTT.

The V call is TRBV5-4, the J call TRBJ2-1; 13 bases are shared with TRBD2. Germline CDR1 is SGHNT and CDR2 is YYREEE (reference sequence). CDR3 length equals 16 residues. V dropped 4 bases and J dropped 5; count of bases not matched to a gene: 6. DNA for the CDR3: TGTGCCAGCAGCCCGGCCGGGACTAGCGGGGACAATGAGCAGTTCTTC. It translates to CASSPAGTSGDNEQFF.

Here the CDR3 reads CASSGTGDAYNEQFF. In DNA form, the CDR3 reads TGTGCCAGCAGCGGAACCGGAGACGCCTACAATGAGCAGTTCTTC. The chain employs TRBV9 and TRBJ2-1; D is ambiguous. The V and J ends lost 3 bases and 2 bases respectively, with 12 bases between them. The germline V gene has CDR1 SGDLS and CDR2 YYNGEE. The CDR3 is made up of 15 amino acids.

V is TRBV24-1 and J is TRBJ2-3; 14 bases agree with TRBD2. This CDR3 is built from 17 residues. V shed 4 bases, J shed 2 bases, and the junction held 4 bases outside the gene matches. From germline, CDR1 is KGHDR and CDR2 SFDVKD. CDR3 sequence: CATSDPGLAGATDTQYF. Written as DNA, the CDR3 is TGTGCCACCAGTGACCCGGGACTAGCGGGAGCCACAGATACGCAGTATTTT.

The chain couples TRBV5-6 to TRBJ1-2; D not certain. The length of the CDR3 is 13 residues. Germline values: CDR1 SGHDT, CDR2 YYEEEE. Between the trimmed V and J ends, which lost 0 bases and 3 bases, there was a span of 6 bases. The CDR3 coding sequence is TGTGCCAGCAGCTTGGAGGCTTACTATGGCTACACCTTC. Its translation is CASSLEAYYGYTF.

The chain is built from TRBV19 and TRBJ2-5, with D tentatively TRBD1 or TRBD2 (6 bases each). CDR1 and CDR2 (germline): LNHDA, SQIVND (reference sequence). CDR3 length: 14 amino acids. Trimming removed 2 bases at V and 1 base at J, with 8 bases between. The CDR3 spells CASSIRGAQETQYF. CDR3 in DNA: TGTGCCAGTAGTATAAGGGGGGCCCAAGAGACCCAGTACTTC.

The chain couples TRBV5-1 to TRBJ1-1; D unresolved. The germline V gene has CDR1 SGHRS and CDR2 YFSETQ. The germline V and J ends were trimmed by 4 bases and 1 base, with 14 bases remaining between them. The CDR3 covers 15 residues. For the CDR3, the DNA is TGCGCCAGCAGCACCCAGCAGCGGCCGAACACTGAAGCTTTCTTT. This gives the protein CASSTQQRPNTEAFF.

The genes are TRBV4-1 and TRBJ2-5; the D is unclear. V was cut by 4 bases and J by 1 base, with 7 bases left in between. Germline V gene sequence: CDR1 MGHRA, CDR2 YSYEKL. This CDR3 comprises 13 residues. The CDR3 spells CASSLLPQETQYF. CDR3 bases: TGCGCCAGCAGCCTCCTCCCCCAAGAGACCCAGTACTTC.

The V and J genes are TRBV6-5 and TRBJ1-3, with TRBD1 identical over 9 bases. The CDR3 spans 13 residues. CDR1 MNHEY and CDR2 SVGAGI come from the germline V gene. J gave up 8 bases and V 9 bases, and 8 bases lay outside the gene matches. The CDR3 bases are TGTGCCAGGGAGGGACAGGGTTTTTACACCATATATTTT. This encodes CAREGQGFYTIYF.

This sequence joins TRBV18 and TRBJ2-2, with 13 bases lining up with TRBD2. The trim removed 3 bases at V and 4 bases at J, leaving 5 bases unmatched. CDR3 size: 17 residues. Germline CDR1 is KGHSH and CDR2 is LQKENI. CDR3 in DNA: TGTGCCAGCTCACCCACAGGACTAGCGGGAGTCACCGGGGAGCTGTTTTTT. It translates to CASSPTGLAGVTGELFF.

The chain combines TRBV6-1 with TRBJ2-7; possibly TRBD2 for D (7 bases). V was trimmed by 4 bases and J by 0 bases, leaving 16 bases between them. This CDR3 spans 16 amino acids. Germline V lookup: CDR1 MNHNS, CDR2 SASEGT. The CDR3 DNA follows: TGTGCCAGCAGTGGGTTGATAGGGGGGGTCTCCTACGAGCAGTACGTC. Its translation is CASSGLIGGVSYEQYV.

The chain is built from TRBV4-2 and TRBJ2-1; TRBD2 is a possible D gene (5 bases). Trimming removed 0 bases at V and 0 bases at J, with 15 bases between. Germline loops: CDR1 LGHNA, CDR2 YNFKEQ. This CDR3 spans 18 amino acids. As DNA, the CDR3 is TGTGCCAGCAGCCAAGAGGAGGCCGCCCCGAGCTCCTACAATGAGCAGTTCTTC. This gives the protein CASSQEEAAPSSYNEQFF.